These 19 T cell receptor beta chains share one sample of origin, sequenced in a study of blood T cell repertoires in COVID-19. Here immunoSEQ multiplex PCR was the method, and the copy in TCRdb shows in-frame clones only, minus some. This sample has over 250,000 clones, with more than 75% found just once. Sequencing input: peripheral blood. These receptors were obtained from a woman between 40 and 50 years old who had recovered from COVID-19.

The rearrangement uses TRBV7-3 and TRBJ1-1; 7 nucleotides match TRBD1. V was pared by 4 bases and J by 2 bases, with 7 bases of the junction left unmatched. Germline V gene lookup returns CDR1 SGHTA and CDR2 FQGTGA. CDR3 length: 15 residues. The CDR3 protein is CASSSTGTVNTEAFF. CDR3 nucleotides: TGTGCCAGCAGCTCAACCGGGACAGTTAACACTGAAGCTTTCTTT.

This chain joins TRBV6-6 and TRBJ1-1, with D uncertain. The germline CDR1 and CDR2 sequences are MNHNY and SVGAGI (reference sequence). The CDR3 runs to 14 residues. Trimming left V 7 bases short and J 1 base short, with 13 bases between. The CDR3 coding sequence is TGTGCCAGCAATGGAGGCAGCACGAACACTGAAGCTTTCTTT. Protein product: CASNGGSTNTEAFF.

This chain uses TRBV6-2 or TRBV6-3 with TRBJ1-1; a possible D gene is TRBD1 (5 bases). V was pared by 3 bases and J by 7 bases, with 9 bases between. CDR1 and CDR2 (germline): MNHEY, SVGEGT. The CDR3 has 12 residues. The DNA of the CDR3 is TGTGCCAGCAGTTATGGGGGGAGTGAAGCTTTCTTT. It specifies CASSYGGSEAFF.

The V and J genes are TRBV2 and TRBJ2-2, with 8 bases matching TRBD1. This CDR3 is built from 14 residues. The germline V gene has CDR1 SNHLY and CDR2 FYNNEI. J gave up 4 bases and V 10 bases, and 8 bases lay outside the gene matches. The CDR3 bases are TGTGCCACCGGAAAGACAGGGGCCACCGGGGAGCTGTTTTTT. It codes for CATGKTGATGELFF.

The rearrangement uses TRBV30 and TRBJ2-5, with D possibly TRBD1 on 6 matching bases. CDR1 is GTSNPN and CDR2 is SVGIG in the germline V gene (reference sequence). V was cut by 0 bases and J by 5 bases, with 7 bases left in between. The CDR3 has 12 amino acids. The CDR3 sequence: CAWSVRGETQYF. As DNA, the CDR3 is TGTGCCTGGAGTGTAAGGGGGGAGACCCAGTACTTC.

This CDR3 is CASSQDRGGRNYGYTF. CDR3 bases: TGCGCCAGCAGCCAAGATCGGGGAGGCCGCAACTATGGCTACACCTTC. The gene calls are TRBV4-1 and TRBJ1-2; D is unclear. The CDR3 loop spans 16 amino acids. Germline CDR1 reads MGHRA; CDR2 reads YSYEKL. Trimming stripped 0 bases from V and 2 bases from J, with 13 bases between.

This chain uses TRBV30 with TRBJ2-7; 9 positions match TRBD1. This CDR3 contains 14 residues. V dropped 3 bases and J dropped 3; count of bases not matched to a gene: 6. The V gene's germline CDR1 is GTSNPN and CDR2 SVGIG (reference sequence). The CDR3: CAWSPTGGGYEQYF. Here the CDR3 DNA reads TGTGCCTGGAGCCCGACAGGGGGAGGCTACGAGCAGTACTTC.

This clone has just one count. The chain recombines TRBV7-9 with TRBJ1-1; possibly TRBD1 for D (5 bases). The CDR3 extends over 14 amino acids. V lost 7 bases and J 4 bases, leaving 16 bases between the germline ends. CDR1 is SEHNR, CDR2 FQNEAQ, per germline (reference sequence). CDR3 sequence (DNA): TGTGCCAGCATCCCCGGGGTGGGGGGCACTGAAGCTTTCTTT. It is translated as CASIPGVGGTEAFF.

CDR3 loop: CAWSGGQLYGYTF. CDR3 DNA: TGTGCCTGGAGTGGGGGACAGCTCTATGGCTACACCTTC. V gene TRBV30 combines with J gene TRBJ1-2; 7 bases align to TRBD1. The germline CDR1 and CDR2 sequences are GTSNPN and SVGIG (reference sequence). The ends lost 1 base at V and 4 bases at J; junction bases unmatched: 3. The CDR3 runs 13 residues.

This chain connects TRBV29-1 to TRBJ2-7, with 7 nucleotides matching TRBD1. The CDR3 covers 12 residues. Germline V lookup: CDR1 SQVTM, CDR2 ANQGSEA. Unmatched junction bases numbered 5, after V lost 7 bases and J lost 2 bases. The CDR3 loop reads CSGGQPPYEQYF. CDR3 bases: TGCAGCGGGGGACAGCCACCCTACGAGCAGTACTTC.

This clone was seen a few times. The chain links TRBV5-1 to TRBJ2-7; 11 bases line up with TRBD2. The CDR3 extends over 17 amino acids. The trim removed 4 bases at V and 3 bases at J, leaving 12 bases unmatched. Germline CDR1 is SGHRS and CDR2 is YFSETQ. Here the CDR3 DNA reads TGCGCCAGCAGCCCAAACCAACTAGCGGGAGTTGTCTACGAGCAGTACTTC. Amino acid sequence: CASSPNQLAGVVYEQYF.

The CDR3 reads CASSSQGAGAGGTQYF. The CDR3 nucleotides are TGTGCCAGCAGCTCCCAGGGGGCGGGAGCCGGGGGTACGCAGTATTTT. The chain links TRBV9 to TRBJ2-3, with D possibly TRBD1 on 8 matching bases. V lost 4 bases to trimming and J lost 8 bases, with 23 bases between them. The CDR3 covers 16 residues. In germline, CDR1 is SGDLS, CDR2 YYNGEE.

CDR3 region: CASSSRGGRSYNEQFF. The CDR3 DNA follows: TGTGCCAGCAGCTCTCGGGGGGGAAGGTCCTACAATGAGCAGTTCTTC. J is TRBJ2-1 and V is TRBV7-9, with 8 bases fitting TRBD2. V was clipped by 4 bases and J by 1 base; unmatched bases: 6. Germline CDR1 is SEHNR and CDR2 is FQNEAQ (reference sequence). The CDR3 length is 16 residues.

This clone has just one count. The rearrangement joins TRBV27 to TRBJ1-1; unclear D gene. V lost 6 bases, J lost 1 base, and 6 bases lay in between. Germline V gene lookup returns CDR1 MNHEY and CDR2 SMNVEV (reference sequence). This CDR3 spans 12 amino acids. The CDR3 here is CASSRGNTEAFF. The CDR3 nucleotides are TGTGCCAGCAGCCGGGGGAACACTGAAGCTTTCTTT.

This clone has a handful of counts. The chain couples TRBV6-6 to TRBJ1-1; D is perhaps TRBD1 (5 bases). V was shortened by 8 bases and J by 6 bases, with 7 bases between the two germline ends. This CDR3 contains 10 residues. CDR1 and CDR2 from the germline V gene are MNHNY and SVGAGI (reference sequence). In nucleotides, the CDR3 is TGTGCCAGCTCCAGGGCTGAAGCTTTCTTT. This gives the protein CASSRAEAFF.

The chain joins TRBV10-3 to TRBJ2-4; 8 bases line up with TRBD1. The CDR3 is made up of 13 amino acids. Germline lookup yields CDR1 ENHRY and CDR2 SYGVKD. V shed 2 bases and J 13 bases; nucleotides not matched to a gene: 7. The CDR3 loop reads CAISENEDRDQYF. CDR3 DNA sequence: TGTGCCATCAGTGAGAACGAGGACAGGGACCAGTACTTC.

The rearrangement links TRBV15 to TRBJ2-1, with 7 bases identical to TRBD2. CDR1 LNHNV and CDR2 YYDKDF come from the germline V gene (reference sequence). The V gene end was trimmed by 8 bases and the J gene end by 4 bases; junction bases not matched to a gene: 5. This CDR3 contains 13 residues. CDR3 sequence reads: CATQRGPYNEQFF. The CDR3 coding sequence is TGTGCCACCCAGCGGGGACCATACAATGAGCAGTTCTTC.

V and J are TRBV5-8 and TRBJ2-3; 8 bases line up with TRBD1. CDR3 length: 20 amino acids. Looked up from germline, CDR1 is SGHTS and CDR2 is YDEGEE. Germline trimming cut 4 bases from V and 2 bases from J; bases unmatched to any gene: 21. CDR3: CASSLQGTGVFIPPTDTQYF. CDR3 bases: TGTGCCAGCAGCCTCCAGGGGACAGGAGTCTTCATTCCCCCCACAGATACGCAGTATTTT.

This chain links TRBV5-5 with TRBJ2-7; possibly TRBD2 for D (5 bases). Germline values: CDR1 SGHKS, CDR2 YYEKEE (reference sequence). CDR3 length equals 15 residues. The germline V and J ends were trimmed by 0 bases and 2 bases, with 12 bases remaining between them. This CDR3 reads CASSLAGSWAYEQYF. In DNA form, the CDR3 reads TGTGCCAGCAGCTTGGCGGGATCCTGGGCCTACGAGCAGTACTTC.